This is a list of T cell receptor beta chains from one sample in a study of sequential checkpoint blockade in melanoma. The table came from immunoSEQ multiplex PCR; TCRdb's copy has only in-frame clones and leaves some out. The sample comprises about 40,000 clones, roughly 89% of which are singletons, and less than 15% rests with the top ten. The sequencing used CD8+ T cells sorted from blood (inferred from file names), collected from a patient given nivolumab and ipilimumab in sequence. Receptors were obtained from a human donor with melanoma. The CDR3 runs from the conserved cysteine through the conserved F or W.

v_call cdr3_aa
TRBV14 CASSHPSGRSYNEQFF
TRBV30 CAWSSSGTGLTSRNTGELFF
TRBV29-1 CSAGGGESSYEQYF
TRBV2 CASLGGGRPNYGYTF
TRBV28 CASRPDRQGEQYF
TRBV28 CASSPGQGAAYEQYF
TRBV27 CASSGGTQGLRQPQHF
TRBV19 CASSIWGRVSNQPQHF
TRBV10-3 CAISTGDIQYF
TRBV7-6 CASSLIGRGTYNEQFF
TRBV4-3 CASSQDRLARRGGELFF